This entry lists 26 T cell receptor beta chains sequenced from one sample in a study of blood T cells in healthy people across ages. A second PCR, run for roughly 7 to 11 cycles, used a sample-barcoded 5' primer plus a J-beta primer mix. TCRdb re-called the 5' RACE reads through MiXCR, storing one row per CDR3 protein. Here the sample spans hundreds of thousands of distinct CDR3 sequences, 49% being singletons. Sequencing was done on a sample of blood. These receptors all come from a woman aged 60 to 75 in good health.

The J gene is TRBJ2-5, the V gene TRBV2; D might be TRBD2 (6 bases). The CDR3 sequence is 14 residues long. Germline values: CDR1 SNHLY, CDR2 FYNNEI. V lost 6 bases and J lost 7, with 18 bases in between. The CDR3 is CASSPGDAGGTQYF. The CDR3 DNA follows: TGTGCCAGCAGCCCGGGGGATGCAGGTGGGACCCAGTACTTC.

CDR3 in amino acids: CSAVGLRASGEQYF. CDR3 DNA: TGCAGTGCCGTCGGACTCCGGGCCTCGGGAGAGCAGTACTTC. V usage is TRBV20-1 and J usage is TRBJ2-5; TRBD2 might be the D (6 bases). V was cut by 6 bases and J by 11 bases, with 25 bases left in between. Per germline, CDR1 DFQATT and CDR2 SNEGSKA (reference sequence). The CDR3 extends over 14 amino acids.

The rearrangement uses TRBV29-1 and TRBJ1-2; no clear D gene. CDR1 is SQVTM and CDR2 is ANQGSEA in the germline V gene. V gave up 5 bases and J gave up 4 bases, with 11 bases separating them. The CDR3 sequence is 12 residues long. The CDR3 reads CSVRPQSYGYTF. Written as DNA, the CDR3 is TGCAGCGTTAGACCGCAGAGCTATGGCTACACCTTC.

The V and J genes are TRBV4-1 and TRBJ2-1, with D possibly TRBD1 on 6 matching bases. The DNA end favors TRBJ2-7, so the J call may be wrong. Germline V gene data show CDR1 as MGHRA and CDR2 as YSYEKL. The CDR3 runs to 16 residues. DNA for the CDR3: TGCGCCAGCAGCCAAGATGGCACAGGGACCTACAATGAGCAGTACTTC. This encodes CASSQDGTGTYNEQYF.

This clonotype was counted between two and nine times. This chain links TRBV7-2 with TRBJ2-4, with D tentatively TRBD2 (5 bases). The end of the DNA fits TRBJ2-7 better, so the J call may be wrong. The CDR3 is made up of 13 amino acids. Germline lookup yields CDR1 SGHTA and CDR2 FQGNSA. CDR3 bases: TGTGCCAGCAGCTTATCTACTAGGACCGAGCAGTACTTC. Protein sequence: CASSLSTRTEQYF.

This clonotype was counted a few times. CDR3 sequence: CASSVTRGSYEQYF. CDR3 coding DNA: TGTGCCAGCAGCGTAACTAGGGGCTCCTACGAGCAGTACTTC. V gene TRBV7-9 combines with J gene TRBJ2-7; D may correspond to TRBD1 or TRBD2 (5 bases each). From germline, CDR1 is SEHNR and CDR2 FQNEAQ (reference sequence). The CDR3 covers 14 residues. Trimming left V 5 bases short and J 0 bases short, with 11 bases between.

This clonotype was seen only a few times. The CDR3 bases are TGTGCCAGCACCCCGATGGACAGTTTCCCAGATACGCAGTATTTT. Protein product: CASTPMDSFPDTQYF. The chain employs TRBV6-2 or TRBV6-3 and TRBJ2-3, with D maybe TRBD1 (6 bases). V was pared by 7 bases and J by 4 bases, with 18 bases between. This CDR3 has 15 residues. Germline-derived CDR1 and CDR2 are MNHEY and SVGEGT.

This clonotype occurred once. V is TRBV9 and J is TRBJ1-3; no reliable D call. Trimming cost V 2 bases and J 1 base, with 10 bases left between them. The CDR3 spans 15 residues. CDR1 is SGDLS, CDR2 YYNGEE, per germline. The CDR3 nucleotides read TGTGCCAGCAGCGTTGAGGCAGGTTCTGGAAACACCATATATTTT. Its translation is CASSVEAGSGNTIYF.

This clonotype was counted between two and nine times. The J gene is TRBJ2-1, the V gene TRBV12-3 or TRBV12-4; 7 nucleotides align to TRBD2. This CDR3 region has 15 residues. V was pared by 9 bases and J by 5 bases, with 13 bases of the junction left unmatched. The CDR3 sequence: CASVSGLERNNEQFF. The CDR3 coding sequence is TGTGCCAGTGTCTCAGGACTAGAGAGGAACAATGAGCAGTTCTTC.

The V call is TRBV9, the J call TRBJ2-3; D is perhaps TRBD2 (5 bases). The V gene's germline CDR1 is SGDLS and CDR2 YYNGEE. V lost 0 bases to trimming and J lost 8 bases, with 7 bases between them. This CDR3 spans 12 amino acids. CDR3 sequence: CASSVEGGTQYF. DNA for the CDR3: TGTGCCAGCAGCGTAGAAGGAGGTACGCAGTATTTT. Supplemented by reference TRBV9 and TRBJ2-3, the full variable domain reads DSGVTQTPKHLITATGQRVTLRCSPRSGDLSVYWYQQSLDQGLQFLIQYYNGEERAKGNILERFSAQQFPDLHSELNLSSLELGDSALYFCASSVEGGTQYFGPGTRLTVL.

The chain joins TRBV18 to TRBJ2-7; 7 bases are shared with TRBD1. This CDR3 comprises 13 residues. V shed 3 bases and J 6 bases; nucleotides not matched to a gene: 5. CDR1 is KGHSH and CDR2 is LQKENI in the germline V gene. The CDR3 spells CASSPGTVREQYF. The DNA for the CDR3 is TGTGCCAGCTCACCCGGGACAGTCCGCGAGCAGTACTTC.

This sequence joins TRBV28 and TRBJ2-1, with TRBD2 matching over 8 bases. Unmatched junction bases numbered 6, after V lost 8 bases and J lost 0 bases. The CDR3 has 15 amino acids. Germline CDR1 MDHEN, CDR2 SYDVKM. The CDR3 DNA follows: TGTGCCAGCGGGGCGGGAGGCAGCTCCTACAATGAGCAGTTCTTC. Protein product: CASGAGGSSYNEQFF.

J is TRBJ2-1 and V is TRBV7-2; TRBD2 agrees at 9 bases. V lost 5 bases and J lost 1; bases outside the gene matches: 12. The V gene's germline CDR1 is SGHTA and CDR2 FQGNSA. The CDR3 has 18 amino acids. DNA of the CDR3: TGTGCCAGCAGCCTATACCCGGGACTAGCAGCGTCCTACAATGAGCAGTTCTTC. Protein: CASSLYPGLAASYNEQFF.

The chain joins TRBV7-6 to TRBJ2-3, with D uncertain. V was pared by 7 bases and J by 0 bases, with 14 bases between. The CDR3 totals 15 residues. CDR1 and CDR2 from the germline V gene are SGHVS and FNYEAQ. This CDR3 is CASTRTGASTDTQYF. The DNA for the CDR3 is TGTGCCAGCACCCGGACGGGTGCTAGCACAGATACGCAGTATTTT.

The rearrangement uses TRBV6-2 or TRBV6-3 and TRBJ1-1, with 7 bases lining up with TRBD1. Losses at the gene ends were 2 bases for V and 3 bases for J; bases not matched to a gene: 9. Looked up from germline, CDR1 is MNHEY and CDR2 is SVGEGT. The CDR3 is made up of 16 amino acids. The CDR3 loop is CASSYRQGVQDTEAFF. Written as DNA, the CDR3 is TGTGCCAGCAGTTACCGACAGGGCGTCCAGGACACTGAAGCTTTCTTT.

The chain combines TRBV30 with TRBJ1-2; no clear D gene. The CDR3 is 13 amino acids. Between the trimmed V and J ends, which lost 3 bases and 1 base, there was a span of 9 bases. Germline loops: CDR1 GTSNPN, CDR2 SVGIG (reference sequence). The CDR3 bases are TGTGCCTGGAGATTCGGCGGTAACTATGGCTACACCTTC. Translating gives CAWRFGGNYGYTF.

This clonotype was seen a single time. As DNA, the CDR3 is TGTGCCAGCAGCTTACTGGACAGGGCGGGGGAGACCCAGTTCTTC. It codes for CASSLLDRAGETQFF. The rearrangement joins TRBV7-6 to TRBJ2-5; D is possibly TRBD1 (8 bases). The DNA end favors TRBJ2-1, so the J call may be wrong. CDR1 and CDR2 from the germline V gene are SGHVS and FNYEAQ. This CDR3 spans 15 amino acids.

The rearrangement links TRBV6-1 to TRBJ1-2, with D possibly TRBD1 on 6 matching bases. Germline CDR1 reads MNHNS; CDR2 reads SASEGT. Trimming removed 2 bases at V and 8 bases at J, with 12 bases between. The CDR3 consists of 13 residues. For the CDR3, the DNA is TGTGCCAGCAGTGAAATGGGGGGCCGAGGCTACACCTTC. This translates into CASSEMGGRGYTF.

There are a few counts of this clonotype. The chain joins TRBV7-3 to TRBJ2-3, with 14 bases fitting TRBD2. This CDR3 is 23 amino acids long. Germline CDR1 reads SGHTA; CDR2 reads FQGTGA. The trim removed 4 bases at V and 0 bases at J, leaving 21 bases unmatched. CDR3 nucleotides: TGTGCCAGCAGCTGCCAGGGACTAGCGGGAGTTGTGATCGTTTGGACTAGCACAGATACGCAGTATTTT. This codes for CASSCQGLAGVVIVWTSTDTQYF.

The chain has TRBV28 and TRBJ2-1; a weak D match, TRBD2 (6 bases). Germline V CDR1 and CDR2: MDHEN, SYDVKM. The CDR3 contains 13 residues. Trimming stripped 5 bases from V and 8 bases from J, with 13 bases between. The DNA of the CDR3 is TGTGCCAGCAGTATCATAGCGGTGGATGAGCAGTTCTTC. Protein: CASSIIAVDEQFF.

The CDR3 coding sequence is TGCAGTGCTAGACAAGGGGGTGGGATTTCACCCCTCCACTTT. Translating it yields CSARQGGGISPLHF. This chain uses TRBV20-1 with TRBJ1-6, with D maybe TRBD1 (6 bases). Trimming pared 2 bases from V and 9 bases from J, leaving 14 bases between. Germline V gene sequence: CDR1 DFQATT, CDR2 SNEGSKA (reference sequence). CDR3 length: 14 amino acids.

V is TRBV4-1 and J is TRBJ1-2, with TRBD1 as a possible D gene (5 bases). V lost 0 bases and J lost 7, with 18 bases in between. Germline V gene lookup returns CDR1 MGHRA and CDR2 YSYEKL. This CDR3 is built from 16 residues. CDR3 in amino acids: CASSQDPAGLVSGYTF. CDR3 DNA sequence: TGCGCCAGCAGCCAAGATCCGGCAGGGTTGGTCAGTGGCTACACCTTC.

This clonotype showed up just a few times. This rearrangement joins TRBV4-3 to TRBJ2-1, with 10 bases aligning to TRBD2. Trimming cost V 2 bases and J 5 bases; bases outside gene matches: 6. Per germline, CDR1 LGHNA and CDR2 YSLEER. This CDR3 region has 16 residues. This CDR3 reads CASSQLAGGSNNEQFF. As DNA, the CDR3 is TGCGCCAGCAGCCAATTAGCGGGAGGTTCAAACAATGAGCAGTTCTTC.

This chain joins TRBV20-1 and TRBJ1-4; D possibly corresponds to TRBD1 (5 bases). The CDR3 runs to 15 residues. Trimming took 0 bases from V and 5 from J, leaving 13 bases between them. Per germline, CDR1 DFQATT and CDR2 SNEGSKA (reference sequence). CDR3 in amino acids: CSARDRAGGNEKLFF. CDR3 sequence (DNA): TGCAGTGCTAGAGACAGGGCAGGCGGCAATGAAAAACTGTTTTTT.

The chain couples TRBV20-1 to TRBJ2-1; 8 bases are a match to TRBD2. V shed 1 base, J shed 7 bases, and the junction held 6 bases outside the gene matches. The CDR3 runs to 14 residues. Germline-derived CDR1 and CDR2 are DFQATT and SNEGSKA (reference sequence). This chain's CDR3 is CSARVLGLVNEQFF. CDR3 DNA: TGCAGTGCTAGAGTTTTGGGACTAGTAAATGAGCAGTTCTTC.

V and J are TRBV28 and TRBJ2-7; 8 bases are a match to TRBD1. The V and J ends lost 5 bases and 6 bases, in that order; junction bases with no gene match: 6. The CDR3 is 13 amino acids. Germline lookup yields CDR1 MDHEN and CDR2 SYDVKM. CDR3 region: CASSVSGGGEQYF. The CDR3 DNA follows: TGTGCCAGCAGTGTATCAGGGGGCGGCGAGCAGTACTTC.